The clone carrying this TCR beta chain was found many times. Its antigen remains unidentified. The data were taken from a study of T cells in Graves' hyperthyroidism and ophthalmopathy. The TCR beta CDR3 regions underwent amplification using RNA transcripts as the source. TCR CDR3 regions were first amplified by RT-PCR with HTBI primers. TCRdb re-analysed the multiplex PCR reads in MiXCR, keeping a single row per CDR3 protein. Among hundreds of thousands of distinct CDR3 sequences listed, 18% were seen once. Exclusion criteria comprised uncontrolled infection, other autoimmune disease, pregnancy or lactation. Fresh 10 ml peripheral blood yielded PBMCs. Findings and limits, study-wide: Onset of ophthalmopathy came a median roughly 6 months after the model predicted it. Most clonotypes that expanded in the thyroid above 0.001 also showed up in blood.

The TCR sequence derives from a woman in her 50s with Graves' hyperthyroidism that later progressed to Graves' ophthalmopathy. Sequencing used blood.

CDR3 region: CASSDARTDTQYF. In DNA form, the CDR3 reads TGTGCCAGCAGTGACGCCAGAACAGATACGCAGTATTTT. V and J are TRBV2 and TRBJ2-3; D uncertain. Germline values: CDR1 SNHLY, CDR2 FYNNEI. There are 13 residues in the CDR3. V was cut by 3 bases and J by 3 bases, with 7 bases left in between.